These 13 T cell receptor beta chains were all obtained from the same sample, sequenced in a study of Ad26.COV2.S vaccination and SARS-CoV-2 variants. The table came from immunoSEQ multiplex PCR; TCRdb's copy has only in-frame clones and leaves some out. The sample records around 270,000 clones, around nine tenths being singletons. Treatment described: around 19 received Ad26.COV2.S at low or high dose, single or two shots; several received placebo; per-sample allocation not given. All samples were drawn on day 63, counting from the first vaccine or placebo injection. Sequenced here: peripheral blood, sampled in a trial of Ad26.COV2.S vaccine versus placebo. The receptors stem from a person between 18 and 59 years old who received the Ad26.COV2.S COVID-19 vaccine or a placebo.

The CDR3 DNA sequence: TGTGCCAGCAGCTTGGCGGGCAGGGAAGCCTATGGCTACACCTTC. Its protein product is CASSLAGREAYGYTF. The chain combines TRBV5-4 with TRBJ1-2; a possible D gene is TRBD1 (5 bases). The CDR3 is 15 amino acids. The V end was cut by 0 bases, the J end by 4 bases, with 13 bases between. Germline values: CDR1 SGHNT, CDR2 YYREEE (reference sequence).

The rearrangement joins TRBV24-1 to TRBJ1-2; 9 bases match TRBD1. V shed 9 bases and J 6 bases; nucleotides not matched to a gene: 7. The CDR3 contains 13 residues. Germline V gene lookup returns CDR1 KGHDR and CDR2 SFDVKD. The DNA of the CDR3 is TGTGCCACCGCCGGGACAGGGTACAATGGCTACACCTTC. Its protein product is CATAGTGYNGYTF.

This clone was picked up one time. This chain uses TRBV5-8 with TRBJ2-7; D is undetermined. The CDR3 spans 15 residues. Germline CDR1 and CDR2: SGHTS and YDEGEE. Trimming stripped 5 bases from V and 0 bases from J, with 15 bases between. CDR3 bases: TGTGCCAGCAGGCCTGGACGGGCAAGCTCCTACGAGCAGTACTTC. Translated, it gives CASRPGRASSYEQYF. The variable domain in full, completed from reference TRBV5-8 and TRBJ2-7, reads EAGVTQSPTHLIKTRGQQATLRCSPISGHTSVYWYQQALGLGLQFLLWYDEGEERNRGNFPPRFSGRQFPNYSSELNVNALELEDSALYLCASRPGRASSYEQYFGPGTRLTVT.

The chain has TRBV18 and TRBJ2-7; no reliable D call. Trimming stripped 3 bases from V and 5 bases from J, with 14 bases between. Germline CDR1 is KGHSH and CDR2 is LQKENI. The length of the CDR3 is 14 residues. CDR3 DNA sequence: TGTGCCAGCTCACCGCTTGGACCACCTAACGAGCAGTACGTC. Translation gives CASSPLGPPNEQYV.

This sequence joins TRBV6-5 and TRBJ1-5; the D gene is possibly TRBD1 (6 bases). Germline V gene data show CDR1 as MNHEY and CDR2 as SVGAGI. The CDR3 extends over 15 amino acids. V lost 4 bases, J lost 5 bases, and 15 bases lay in between. The CDR3 reads CASSWAGQPHQPQHF. The CDR3 DNA sequence: TGTGCCAGCAGTTGGGCAGGACAGCCTCATCAGCCCCAGCATTTT.

This chain uses TRBV9 with TRBJ2-5; weak D call: TRBD1 (7 bases). The CDR3 consists of 17 residues. Germline V gives CDR1 SGDLS, CDR2 YYNGEE. V lost 1 base and J lost 5, with 21 bases in between. The CDR3 is CASSVYGDSTGVETQYF. CDR3 sequence (DNA): TGTGCCAGCAGCGTATACGGGGACAGCACGGGAGTGGAGACCCAGTACTTC.

This chain connects TRBV5-1 to TRBJ1-2, with D unclear. Germline V gives CDR1 SGHRS, CDR2 YFSETQ. The CDR3 runs to 16 residues. With 2 bases removed from V and 0 bases from J, the gap between germline ends came to 14 bases. This CDR3 is CASSLGAIGTNYGYTF. CDR3 DNA: TGCGCCAGCAGCTTAGGAGCGATCGGGACTAACTATGGCTACACCTTC.

In regard to this clone: Additional DNA sequences in this sample encode the identical CDR3. The CDR3 DNA reads as TGCAGTGCTAGACAAGAGACCCAGTACTTC. Its translation: CSARQETQYF. This chain links TRBV20-1 with TRBJ2-5; no firm D call. The length of the CDR3 is 10 residues. V was cut by 2 bases and J by 2 bases, with 0 bases left in between. Germline V gives CDR1 DFQATT, CDR2 SNEGSKA (reference sequence).

The chain couples TRBV5-1 to TRBJ1-2, with D maybe TRBD1 (6 bases). The V end was cut by 0 bases, the J end by 4 bases, with 16 bases between. Germline CDR1 reads SGHRS; CDR2 reads YFSETQ. CDR3 length: 16 amino acids. DNA of the CDR3: TGCGCCAGCAGCTTGGGTTCGGCAGGGGTCCGCTATGGCTACACCTTC. This gives the protein CASSLGSAGVRYGYTF.

The CDR3 DNA sequence: TGTGCCAGCAGTCGGGGCACTGAAGCTTTCTTT. Protein sequence: CASSRGTEAFF. The chain links TRBV7-9 to TRBJ1-1, with D unresolved. The germline V gene encodes CDR1 SEHNR and CDR2 FQNEAQ (reference sequence). V dropped 6 bases and J dropped 4 bases, with 6 bases sitting between them. This CDR3 contains 11 residues.

The chain is built from TRBV12-5 and TRBJ2-7; 7 bases are shared with TRBD1. The CDR3 extends over 12 amino acids. Germline V gene sequence: CDR1 LGHNT, CDR2 FRNRAP. Losses at the gene ends were 7 bases for V and 3 bases for J; bases not matched to a gene: 3. The chain's CDR3 is CASADRDYEQYF. The CDR3 DNA is TGTGCTAGTGCCGACAGGGACTACGAGCAGTACTTC.

The chain employs TRBV18 and TRBJ2-3; possibly TRBD2 for D (6 bases). Germline V gene lookup returns CDR1 KGHSH and CDR2 LQKENI. The V end lost 6 bases, the J end lost 2 bases, and 18 bases lay between the germline ends. CDR3 length: 16 amino acids. The CDR3 DNA sequence: TGTGCCAGCTCCACCACCGCAGGGACTTACACAGATACGCAGTATTTT. Protein product: CASSTTAGTYTDTQYF.

V usage is TRBV9 and J usage is TRBJ1-1; possibly TRBD1 for D (5 bases). This CDR3 has 15 amino acids. V was shortened by 4 bases and J by 1 base, with 14 bases between the two germline ends. In germline, CDR1 is SGDLS, CDR2 YYNGEE. The CDR3 DNA reads as TGTGCCAGCAGCCCTCGAATGGGACGGAACACTGAAGCTTTCTTT. Translating gives CASSPRMGRNTEAFF.